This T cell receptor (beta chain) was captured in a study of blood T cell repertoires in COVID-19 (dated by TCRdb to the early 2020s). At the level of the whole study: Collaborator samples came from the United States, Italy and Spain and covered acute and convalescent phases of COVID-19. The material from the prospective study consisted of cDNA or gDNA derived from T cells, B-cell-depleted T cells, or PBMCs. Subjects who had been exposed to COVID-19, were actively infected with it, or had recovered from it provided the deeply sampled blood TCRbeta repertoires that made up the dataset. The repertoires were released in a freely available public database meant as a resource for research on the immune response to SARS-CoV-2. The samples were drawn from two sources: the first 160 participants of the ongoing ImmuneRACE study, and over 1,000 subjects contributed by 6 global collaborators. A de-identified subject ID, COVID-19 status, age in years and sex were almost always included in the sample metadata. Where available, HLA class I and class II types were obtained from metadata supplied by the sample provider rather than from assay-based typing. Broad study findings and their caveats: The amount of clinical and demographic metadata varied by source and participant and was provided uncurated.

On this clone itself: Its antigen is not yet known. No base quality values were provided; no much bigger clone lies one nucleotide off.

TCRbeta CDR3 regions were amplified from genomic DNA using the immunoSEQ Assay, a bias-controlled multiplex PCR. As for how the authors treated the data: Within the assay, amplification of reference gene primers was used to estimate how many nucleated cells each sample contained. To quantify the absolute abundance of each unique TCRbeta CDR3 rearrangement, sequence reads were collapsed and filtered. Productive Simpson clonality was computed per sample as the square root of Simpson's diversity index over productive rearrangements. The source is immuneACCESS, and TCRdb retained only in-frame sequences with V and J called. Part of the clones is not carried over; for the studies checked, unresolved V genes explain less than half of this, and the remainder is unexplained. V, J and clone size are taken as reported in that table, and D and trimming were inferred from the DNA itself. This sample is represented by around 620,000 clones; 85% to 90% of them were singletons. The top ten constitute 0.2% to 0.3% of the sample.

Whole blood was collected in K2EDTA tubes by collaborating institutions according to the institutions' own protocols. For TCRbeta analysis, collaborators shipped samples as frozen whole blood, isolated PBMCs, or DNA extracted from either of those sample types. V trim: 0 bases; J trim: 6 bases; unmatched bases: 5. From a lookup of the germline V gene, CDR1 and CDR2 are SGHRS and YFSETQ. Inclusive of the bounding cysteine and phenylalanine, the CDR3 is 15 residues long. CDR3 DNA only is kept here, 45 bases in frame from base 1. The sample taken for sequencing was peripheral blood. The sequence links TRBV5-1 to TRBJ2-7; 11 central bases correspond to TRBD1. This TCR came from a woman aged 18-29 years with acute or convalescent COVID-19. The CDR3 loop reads CASSLAGTGGIEQYF. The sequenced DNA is TGCGCCAGCAGCTTGGCCGGGACAGGGGGGATCGAGCAGTACTTC.